The sequence of this T cell receptor (beta chain) was determined in a study of blood T cell repertoires in COVID-19. As processed by the authors: It was from reference gene primer amplification that nucleated cell counts were estimated. Produced via immunoSEQ multiplex PCR; TCRdb's table is partial and in-frame only. V, J and clone size reflect that table, while D and trimming were determined from the DNA. The sample lists tens of thousands of clones, 83% occurring once. This sequence originates from a woman of 80 years or more with active or convalescent COVID-19. The sample taken for sequencing was peripheral blood.

The CDR3 sequence: CASSLQGAGNEQFF. In nucleotides, the CDR3 is TGTGCCAGCAGCTTACAGGGGGCTGGGAATGAGCAGTTCTTC. V is TRBV5-6 and J is TRBJ2-1, with TRBD1 identical over 9 bases. The CDR3 sequence is 14 residues long. From germline, CDR1 is SGHDT and CDR2 YYEEEE. Germline trimming cut 2 bases from V and 7 bases from J; bases unmatched to any gene: 4.